Listed below are T cell receptor beta chains from one sample, sequenced in a study of T cell repertoires in cytomegalovirus infection. TCRdb analysed the reads with MiXCR anew, one entry per CDR3 protein. The profile shows about 830,000 distinct CDR3 sequences, roughly 33% of them singletons. Their antigens are not known. The sequencing here drew on cultured CD8+ T cells from PBMCs, taken from culture after CMV antigen stimulation. The source of these receptors is a human donor in good health (CMV status not recorded). Some clones in this sample may be carry-over from other donors' samples. The CDR3 runs from the conserved cysteine through the conserved F or W. D genes are given only for firm matches. Clone size appears in some rows only: once, few, many, or a class for an expanded clone.

TGCAGCGTTGAAGACGAGGGACAGGGGGCGCTTGGGTCTGGGGCCAACGTCCTGACTTTC,CSVEDEGQGALGSGANVLTF,TRBJ2-6,TRBD1,TRBV29-1,few
TGTGCCAGCACGGAGTGGGGGGCGAACTATGGCTACACCTTC,CASTEWGANYGYTF,TRBJ1-2,-,TRBV6-1,-
TGTGCCAGCAGCTTTGGGGACTATGGCTACACCTTC,CASSFGDYGYTF,TRBJ1-2,-,TRBV5-4,many
TGTGCCAGCAGCTTAGATCCGCCAGGGGGTCACACCGGGGAGCTGTTTTTT,CASSLDPPGGHTGELFF,TRBJ2-2,TRBD1,TRBV11-3,many
TGTGCTAGCAGCTTAAGTACCGGGGGGCCCCAGCATTTT,CASSLSTGGPQHF,TRBJ1-5,-,TRBV7-4,-
TGTGCCAGCAGTTCCCCACCCCGAGCGGGGAACCTCAGCTCCTACAATGAGCAGTTCTTC,CASSSPPRAGNLSSYNEQFF,TRBJ2-1,TRBD2,TRBV6-7,-
TGTGCCAACAGTTACTACCCCGGACAGGATAACGCCTACGAGCAGTACTTC,CANSYYPGQDNAYEQYF,TRBJ2-7,TRBD1,TRBV6-5,once
TGTGCCAGCAGCTACGACAGGGGTGGAACTGAAGCTTTCTTT,CASSYDRGGTEAFF,TRBJ1-1,TRBD1,TRBV7-8,few
TGTGCCAGCAGTTACGGTGGAGAAGAGACCCAGTACTTC,CASSYGGEETQYF,TRBJ2-5,-,TRBV6-6,many
TGTGCCAGCAGCCCCCCTGGCGGACTCGAGCAGTACTTC,CASSPPGGLEQYF,TRBJ2-7,-,TRBV7-6,-
TGTGTCAGCAGAACAGGGTTACATTCCCAAGAGACCCAGTACTTC,CVSRTGLHSQETQYF,TRBJ2-5,-,TRBV7-2,-
TGTGCCAGCACCCTCAGGGGGAGTACCGGCTACACCTTC,CASTLRGSTGYTF,TRBJ1-2,TRBD1,TRBV5-4,-
TGTGCCAGCAGCTTAGGGGAGACAGGGGGAGTCACCGGGGAGCTGTTTTTT,CASSLGETGGVTGELFF,TRBJ2-2,TRBD1,TRBV7-6,few
TGTGCCAGCAGGCAGGCAAATAGCAATCAGCCCCAGCATTTT,CASRQANSNQPQHF,TRBJ1-5,-,TRBV6-6,-
TGTGCCAGCAGTTTATCAGGGACAGGGTTCGTCGGCTACACCTTC,CASSLSGTGFVGYTF,TRBJ1-2,TRBD1,TRBV27,-
TGTGCCAGCAGTTACGAGAGGACAGGATTCACAGATACGCAGTATTTT,CASSYERTGFTDTQYF,TRBJ2-3,TRBD1,TRBV6-5,few
TGTGCCAGCAGTGAGTACGGGGGGCTGGGGAATGAGCAGTTCTTC,CASSEYGGLGNEQFF,TRBJ2-1,-,TRBV6-1,few
TGCAGTGCTGGCCCCCGCGGGGGCGAGTACAATGAGCAGTTCTTC,CSAGPRGGEYNEQFF,TRBJ2-1,-,TRBV20-1,few
TGTGCCAGCTCACCGCCTGGGGGACAGGGGTCGTACGAGCAGTACTTC,CASSPPGGQGSYEQYF,TRBJ2-7,TRBD1,TRBV18,-
TGTGCCACCAGAGGGACAGTTCGAGCTTTCTTT,CATRGTVRAFF,TRBJ1-1,TRBD1,TRBV15,few
TGTGCCAGCAGCCAAGGAGCTAGCGGGGGCTCCTACGAGCAGTACTTC,CASSQGASGGSYEQYF,TRBJ2-7,TRBD2,TRBV3-1,few
TGTGCCAGCAGTTTCAAGGGTTGGAGAACTGAAGCTTTCTTT,CASSFKGWRTEAFF,TRBJ1-1,-,TRBV12-3/TRBV12-4,-
TGTGCCAGCAGCCACAGAAACCCCACGGGACAGGATTCTGAGGCCAACGTCCTGACTTTC,CASSHRNPTGQDSEANVLTF,TRBJ2-6,TRBD1,TRBV7-9,-
TGTGCCAGTAGCCAGCCCGAGGGAACTGATACTGAAGCTTTCTTT,CASSQPEGTDTEAFF,TRBJ1-1,-,TRBV19,-
TGTGCCAGCAGTGAGAACGGAAATGAGCAGTTCTTC,CASSENGNEQFF,TRBJ2-1,-,TRBV6-1,-
TGTGCCATTGGGCGGGAGTACAATGAGCAGTTCTTC,CAIGREYNEQFF,TRBJ2-1,TRBD2,TRBV10-3,-
TGTGCCAGCAGCTTAGTAAACGACAGGGATGGCCAGCCCCAGCATTTT,CASSLVNDRDGQPQHF,TRBJ1-5,TRBD1,TRBV7-9,-
TGTGCCAACAGCTCCGACAGGAGCTCCTACAATGAGCAGTTCTTC,CANSSDRSSYNEQFF,TRBJ2-1,-,TRBV11-1,-
TGCGCCAGCAGCCAAGTTATGGTCGGCTACGAGCAGTACTTC,CASSQVMVGYEQYF,TRBJ2-7,-,TRBV4-1,-
TGTGCCAGCACCTGGACTAGCGAGAACACCGGGGAGCTGTTTTTT,CASTWTSENTGELFF,TRBJ2-2,TRBD2,TRBV7-2,many
TGTGCCAGCAGCCACTATGATAGACGGGGTTGGGGGTATGGCTACACCTTC,CASSHYDRRGWGYGYTF,TRBJ1-2,-,TRBV7-8,few
TGTGCCAGCAGGCCCGGAGGGGGCACTGAAGCTTTCTTT,CASRPGGGTEAFF,TRBJ1-1,-,TRBV7-9,many
TGTGCCAGCAGCCAAGGAACCGGGACAGAGGAGGACAATGAGCAGTTCTTC,CASSQGTGTEEDNEQFF,TRBJ2-1,TRBD1,TRBV14,-
TGCGCCAGCAGCTCCTCGACTAGCGGGTCCTACAATGAGCAGTTCTTC,CASSSSTSGSYNEQFF,TRBJ2-1,TRBD2,TRBV4-1,-
TGTGCCAGCAGCCCCTTGGGACCACTAGCCAAAAACATTCAGTACTTC,CASSPLGPLAKNIQYF,TRBJ2-4,-,TRBV7-2,many
TGTGCCACCAGCAGAGCCAACAGGGGTGGGGAAAAACTGTTTTTT,CATSRANRGGEKLFF,TRBJ1-4,TRBD1,TRBV15,once
TGTGCCAGTAAGGGGTGGGGTGGACCGAACACTGAAGCTTTCTTT,CASKGWGGPNTEAFF,TRBJ1-1,-,TRBV19,few